This T cell receptor (beta chain) was sequenced for a study of radiotherapy plus CTLA-4 blockade in lung cancer. The data were produced by immunoSEQ multiplex PCR, yet TCRdb's version contains in-frame clones alone and is incomplete. The table includes roughly 50,000 clones, roughly 81% detected once. The germline CDR1 and CDR2 sequences are MDHEN and SYDVKM. V dropped 5 bases and J dropped 7 bases, with 21 bases sitting between them. The CDR3 is 16 amino acids. The sequence was obtained from a human donor with non-small cell lung cancer whose response to radiotherapy plus ipilimumab could not be evaluated. Here the sequenced sample was peripheral blood, taken from a patient treated with radiotherapy plus ipilimumab. The V call is TRBV28, the J call TRBJ1-5, with a tentative D call TRBD1 (5 bases). The CDR3 DNA sequence: TGTGCCAGCAGTCCTCTCCGGCCGGGGGTCCGGCAGCCCCAGCATTTT. It translates to CASSPLRPGVRQPQHF.